Listed here is a single T cell receptor (beta chain). Its cognate antigen is unknown. The length of the CDR3 is 16 residues. Germline V gene sequence: CDR1 SGHDN, CDR2 FVKESK. J lost 2 bases, V lost 2 bases, and 6 bases had no gene match. This specimen belongs to a study of cytomegalovirus exposure and HLA in healthy donors. Findings and limits, study-wide: TRBV6-2, TRBV6-3 and some other V segments were excluded as indistinguishable. A later analysis linked some 18,000 TCR beta sequences to HLA alleles at 0.05 false discovery rate. As a later analysis revealed, most CMV-associated TCR beta chains appeared HLA-restricted. Most observed TCR sequences were rare, whereas some public TCRs were detected in many donors.

PCR employed 60 Vbeta and 13 Jbeta primers. Clones were read by immunoSEQ multiplex PCR, and TCRdb kept only the in-frame ones, dropping some. The table shows over 200,000 clones, with more than 85% occurring only once. The chain has TRBV14 and TRBJ2-5, with 9 bases fitting TRBD2. This TCR was sampled from a woman aged 18 to 35 in good health and CMV-seronegative. The material sequenced was PBMCs. CDR3 DNA: TGTGCCAGCAGCCAAATGGGTCTAGCGGGACAAGAGACCCAGTACTTC. It yields the protein CASSQMGLAGQETQYF.